One and the same sample provided the 22 T cell receptor beta chains below, sequenced in a study of cytomegalovirus exposure and HLA in healthy donors. Sequencing used immunoSEQ multiplex PCR; TCRdb keeps in-frame clones, though not all of them. The repertoire holds under 150,000 clones, with approximately 91% as singletons. Sequences were obtained from PBMCs. Receptors were obtained from a young man in good health and CMV-seronegative.

The V gene is TRBV23-1, the J gene TRBJ1-5; tentatively, D is TRBD1 (5 bases). TRBV23-1 is placed among ORFs of uncertain function. This CDR3 is built from 15 residues. The V and J ends lost 4 bases and 1 base respectively, with 11 bases between them. The CDR3 here is CASSPRGRSNQPQHF. The CDR3 DNA follows: TGCGCCAGCAGTCCTAGGGGAAGAAGCAATCAGCCCCAGCATTTT.

This sequence joins TRBV11-3 and TRBJ2-2; D is perhaps TRBD2 (6 bases). Trimming removed 2 bases from V and 5 bases from J, with 12 bases in between. This CDR3 is built from 15 residues. Germline V gene sequence: CDR1 SGHNT, CDR2 YENEEA. The CDR3 sequence is CASSLSRGLTGELFF. In DNA form, the CDR3 reads TGTGCCAGCAGCTTATCACGGGGGTTAACCGGGGAGCTGTTTTTT.

The genes are TRBV11-3 and TRBJ2-3, with TRBD2 matching 9 bases. This CDR3 comprises 13 residues. Trimming removed 1 base from V and 12 bases from J; junction bases left unmatched: 5. Germline-derived CDR1 and CDR2 are SGHNT and YENEEA. CDR3 in amino acids: CASSLVGGRAQYF. The CDR3 bases are TGTGCCAGCAGCTTAGTTGGCGGGAGGGCTCAGTATTTT.

The CDR3 spells CASSEGAEAGITYNEQFF. In nucleotides, the CDR3 is TGTGCCAGCAGTGAAGGGGCTGAGGCGGGAATCACCTACAATGAGCAGTTCTTC. This chain uses TRBV2 with TRBJ2-1; D may be TRBD2 (6 bases). Trimming left V 1 base short and J 2 bases short, with 18 bases between. This CDR3 contains 18 residues. CDR1 is SNHLY, CDR2 FYNNEI, per germline.

The chain has TRBV4-1 and TRBJ1-1, with 7 bases matching TRBD1. CDR1 and CDR2 from the germline V gene are MGHRA and YSYEKL. The V gene end was trimmed by 1 base and the J gene end by 7 bases; junction bases not matched to a gene: 12. This CDR3 is built from 16 residues. The CDR3: CASSQVELRQGIEAFF. The CDR3 DNA reads TGCGCCAGCAGCCAAGTTGAACTGAGACAGGGCATTGAAGCTTTCTTT.

The V and J genes are TRBV4-1 and TRBJ2-3; a weak D match, TRBD1 (6 bases). Germline V CDR1 and CDR2: MGHRA, YSYEKL. Deletions cut 0 bases from V and 0 bases from J, with 16 bases between. The CDR3 spans 18 residues. CDR3 sequence (DNA): TGCGCCAGCAGCCAAGAGGGGACAACCACCTCTAGCACAGATACGCAGTATTTT. It codes for CASSQEGTTTSSTDTQYF.

The J gene is TRBJ1-2, the V gene TRBV19, with TRBD1 matching 7 bases. The CDR3 spans 15 residues. The germline gives CDR1 LNHDA, CDR2 SQIVND (reference sequence). V lost 4 bases, J lost 5 bases, and 10 bases stayed unmatched. The CDR3 region has the DNA TGTGCCAGTAGTAAGACCCAGGAGGGGGCGTATGGCTACACCTTC. Translating it yields CASSKTQEGAYGYTF.

The J gene is TRBJ1-4, the V gene TRBV5-1; tentatively, D is TRBD1 (6 bases). V was trimmed by 0 bases and J by 7 bases, leaving 10 bases between them. Germline CDR1 SGHRS, CDR2 YFSETQ. The CDR3 length is 14 residues. CDR3 sequence: CASSLGGRPEKLFF. CDR3 sequence (DNA): TGCGCCAGCAGCTTGGGGGGGCGTCCTGAAAAACTGTTTTTT.

The chain couples TRBV7-2 to TRBJ1-4; D gene unclear. Trimming shortened V by 4 bases and J by 6 bases, and 15 bases separated the two germline ends. This CDR3 region has 15 residues. Germline loops: CDR1 SGHTA, CDR2 FQGNSA. CDR3 coding DNA: TGTGCCAGCAGCTCCCCCACAAGCGCGTATGAAAAACTGTTTTTT. Translation gives CASSSPTSAYEKLFF.

The chain is built from TRBV7-6 and TRBJ1-4; TRBD1 is a possible D gene (6 bases). Germline V gene data show CDR1 as SGHVS and CDR2 as FNYEAQ. V gave up 5 bases and J gave up 4 bases, with 11 bases separating them. This CDR3 has 14 residues. As DNA, the CDR3 is TGTGCCAGCAGCCAGACAGGAAATAATGAAAAACTGTTTTTT. Its translation is CASSQTGNNEKLFF.

The rearrangement links TRBV5-6 to TRBJ2-3; 8 bases align to TRBD2. Germline CDR1 is SGHDT and CDR2 is YYEEEE. This CDR3 has 15 residues. J lost 5 bases, V lost 6 bases, and 11 bases had no gene match. CDR3 sequence: CASTRTRGAGDTQYF. The CDR3 DNA follows: TGTGCCAGCACAAGGACGCGGGGGGCCGGAGATACGCAGTATTTT.

The chain joins TRBV25-1 to TRBJ2-1; a possible D gene is TRBD2 (6 bases). The CDR3 totals 15 residues. Per the germline V gene, CDR1 is MGHDK and CDR2 is SYGVNS. V was clipped by 3 bases and J by 2 bases, with 11 bases between them. CDR3 amino acids: CASSDAGPTYNEQFF. DNA for the CDR3: TGTGCCAGCAGTGATGCGGGACCGACCTACAATGAGCAGTTCTTC.

V and J are TRBV29-1 and TRBJ2-3, with D possibly being TRBD1 (5 bases). Looked up from germline, CDR1 is SQVTM and CDR2 is ANQGSEA. There are 13 residues in the CDR3. Between the trimmed V and J ends, which lost 5 bases and 2 bases, there was a span of 11 bases. CDR3 in amino acids: CSVWGDSTDTQYF. DNA for the CDR3: TGCAGCGTTTGGGGCGATTCCACAGATACGCAGTATTTT.

The rearrangement uses TRBV9 and TRBJ1-5; D may be TRBD1 (6 bases). Looked up from germline, CDR1 is SGDLS and CDR2 is YYNGEE. The ends were cut back, 0 bases at V and 7 bases at J, with 11 bases in the middle. The CDR3 loop spans 14 amino acids. The CDR3 here is CASSVGGGDQPQHF. The CDR3 DNA follows: TGTGCCAGCAGCGTAGGAGGGGGTGACCAGCCCCAGCATTTT.

The chain is built from TRBV4-1 and TRBJ2-3; 8 nucleotides match TRBD2. Germline trimming cut 0 bases from V and 6 bases from J; bases unmatched to any gene: 8. Germline lookup yields CDR1 MGHRA and CDR2 YSYEKL. This CDR3 contains 16 residues. Here the CDR3 reads CASSQDSGSSLDTQYF. CDR3 nucleotides: TGCGCCAGCAGCCAAGACAGCGGGAGCAGTTTGGATACGCAGTATTTT.

This chain uses TRBV5-5 with TRBJ2-7, with TRBD1 matching 9 bases. The CDR3 is made up of 14 amino acids. CDR1 is SGHKS, CDR2 YYEKEE, per germline (reference sequence). V was clipped by 3 bases and J by 6 bases; unmatched bases: 7. The CDR3, as DNA: TGTGCCAGCAGCTCACGGACAGGGGTCGGCGAGCAGTACGTC. Translating gives CASSSRTGVGEQYV.

V usage is TRBV18 and J usage is TRBJ1-2; D perhaps matches TRBD1 (5 bases). This CDR3 is 15 amino acids long. Between the trimmed V and J ends, which lost 3 bases and 7 bases, there was a span of 18 bases. CDR1 and CDR2 from the germline V gene are KGHSH and LQKENI. In nucleotides, the CDR3 is TGTGCCAGCTCACCTCCCTCTATGGGGGGTACTGGCTACACCTTC. Its protein is CASSPPSMGGTGYTF.

The chain recombines TRBV7-9 with TRBJ2-7; tentative D call: TRBD1 (6 bases). Trimming took off 3 bases at V and 3 bases at J, with 9 bases between the two ends. The CDR3 totals 13 residues. Germline values: CDR1 SEHNR, CDR2 FQNEAQ (reference sequence). The CDR3 reads CASSFLGGYEQYV. CDR3 in DNA: TGTGCCAGCAGCTTCTTAGGGGGCTACGAGCAGTACGTC.

The chain combines TRBV10-2 with TRBJ1-1, with D uncertain. This CDR3 contains 13 residues. Trimming pared 4 bases from V and 1 base from J, leaving 7 bases between. Germline CDR1 WSHSY, CDR2 SAAADI. The CDR3 is CASSVLQNTEAFF. The CDR3, as DNA: TGCGCCAGCAGTGTCTTACAGAACACTGAAGCTTTCTTT.

CDR3 residues: CATSKAGNTEAFF. Here the CDR3 DNA reads TGTGCCACCAGCAAGGCGGGGAACACTGAAGCTTTCTTT. J is TRBJ1-1 and V is TRBV15; D unclear. V lost 4 bases, J lost 1 base, and 7 bases lay in between. CDR1 is LNHNV and CDR2 is YYDKDF in the germline V gene (reference sequence). This CDR3 region has 13 residues.

The J gene is TRBJ1-5, the V gene TRBV5-6, with 7 bases lining up with TRBD1. The length of the CDR3 is 15 residues. V shed 1 base, J shed 1 base, and the junction held 2 bases outside the gene matches. The germline V gene encodes CDR1 SGHDT and CDR2 YYEEEE. CDR3 sequence (DNA): TGTGCCAGCAGCTTGTCAGGGGGAAGCAATCAGCCCCAGCATTTT. This codes for CASSLSGGSNQPQHF. Based on the CDR3 plus reference TRBV5-6 and TRBJ1-5, the full variable domain is DAGVTQSPTHLIKTRGQQVTLRCSPKSGHDTVSWYQQALGQGPQFIFQYYEEEERQRGNFPDRFSGHQFPNYSSELNVNALLLGDSALYLCASSLSGGSNQPQHFGDGTRLSIL.

The gene calls are TRBV11-3 and TRBJ1-1, with TRBD1 identical over 12 bases. Germline V gene sequence: CDR1 SGHNT, CDR2 YENEEA. V lost 6 bases and J lost 4; bases outside the gene matches: 9. The CDR3 sequence is 16 residues long. The CDR3 protein is CASSRDRGPIPTEAFF. CDR3 DNA sequence: TGTGCCAGCAGTCGGGACAGGGGGCCCATCCCCACTGAAGCTTTCTTT. Full variable domain (missing parts from reference TRBV11-3 and TRBJ1-1): EAGVVQSPRYKIIEKKQPVAFWCNPISGHNTLYWYLQNLGQGPELLIRYENEEAVDDSQLPKDRFSAERLKGVDSTLKIQPAELGDSAVYLCASSRDRGPIPTEAFFGQGTRLTVV.